This TCR beta chain was found in a study of cytomegalovirus exposure and HLA in healthy donors. Findings and caveats of the study: The study found most TCR sequences rare, yet found some public TCRs in many donors. Cytomegalovirus association was assigned to about 180 TCR beta chains.

A word on this clone: Its antigen remains unknown.

The PCR used 60 Vbeta and 13 Jbeta primers. Here immunoSEQ multiplex PCR was the method, and the copy in TCRdb shows in-frame clones only, minus some. The sample carries approximately 100,000 clones, 81% recorded once. The origin of this receptor is a woman aged 25-40 years in good health and CMV-seronegative. The sequenced sample was PBMCs.

The CDR3 loop is CASSDLAGSTYNEQFF. The CDR3 coding sequence is TGCGCCAGCAGTGACTTAGCGGGTAGTACCTACAATGAGCAGTTCTTC. The J gene is TRBJ2-1, the V gene TRBV10-2; the match to TRBD2 covers 7 bases. This CDR3 is 16 amino acids long. Trimming took 3 bases from V and 2 from J; bases not matched to a gene: 7. Germline values: CDR1 WSHSY, CDR2 SAAADI.